Below, 4 T cell receptor beta chains from the same sample are listed, as sequenced in a study of lymphopenia after photon versus proton radiotherapy. Some clones are missing from TCRdb's copy, which holds only in-frame ones; the method was immunoSEQ multiplex PCR. The table lists about 22,000 clones, roughly 90% of them singletons. Sequencing used peripheral blood, obtained from a patient treated with proton-based radiotherapy. Receptors originate from a man older than 75 with esophageal cancer.

A single count supports this clone. The chain recombines TRBV30 with TRBJ1-1, with no clear D. The germline gives CDR1 GTSNPN, CDR2 SVGIG (reference sequence). V was clipped by 1 base and J by 7 bases, with 10 bases between them. The length of the CDR3 is 12 residues. CDR3 protein: CAWSDSFYEAFF. The CDR3 bases are TGTGCCTGGAGTGACAGTTTTTATGAAGCTTTCTTT.

The rearrangement uses TRBV29-1 and TRBJ2-3; 9 bases map to TRBD2. Trimming cost V 1 base and J 4 bases; bases outside gene matches: 6. The CDR3 spans 15 residues. Germline loops: CDR1 SQVTM, CDR2 ANQGSEA. As DNA, the CDR3 is TGCAGCGTTGAAGGGGCGGGAGGGCCATCAGATACGCAGTATTTT. Protein sequence: CSVEGAGGPSDTQYF.

The genes are TRBV4-3 and TRBJ1-5; no reliable D call. This CDR3 is built from 16 residues. Trimming removed 3 bases from V and 2 bases from J, with 14 bases in between. CDR1 is LGHNA, CDR2 YSLEER, per germline. CDR3 region: CASSQDLNPGNQPQHF. Here the CDR3 DNA reads TGCGCCAGCAGCCAGGACCTGAACCCGGGCAATCAGCCCCAGCATTTT.

The chain links TRBV19 to TRBJ1-6; D perhaps matches TRBD1 (5 bases). CDR1 and CDR2 from the germline V gene are LNHDA and SQIVND (reference sequence). CDR3 length equals 15 residues. Trimming shortened V by 3 bases and J by 4 bases, and 10 bases separated the two germline ends. The CDR3 bases are TGTGCCAGTAGTATTCGGCAGGGTTATAATTCACCCCTCCACTTT. It yields the protein CASSIRQGYNSPLHF.